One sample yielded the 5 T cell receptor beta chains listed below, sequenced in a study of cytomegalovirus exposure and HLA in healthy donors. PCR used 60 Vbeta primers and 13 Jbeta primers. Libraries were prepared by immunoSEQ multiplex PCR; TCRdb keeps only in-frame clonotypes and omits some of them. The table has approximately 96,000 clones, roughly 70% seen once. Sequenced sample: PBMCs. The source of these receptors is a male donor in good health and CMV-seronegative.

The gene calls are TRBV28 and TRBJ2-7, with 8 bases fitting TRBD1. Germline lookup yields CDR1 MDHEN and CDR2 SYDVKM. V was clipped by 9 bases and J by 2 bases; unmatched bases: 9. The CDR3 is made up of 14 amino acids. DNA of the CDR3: TGTGCCAGTCGTGGACAGGGAGTTCCCTACGAGCAGTACTTC. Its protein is CASRGQGVPYEQYF.

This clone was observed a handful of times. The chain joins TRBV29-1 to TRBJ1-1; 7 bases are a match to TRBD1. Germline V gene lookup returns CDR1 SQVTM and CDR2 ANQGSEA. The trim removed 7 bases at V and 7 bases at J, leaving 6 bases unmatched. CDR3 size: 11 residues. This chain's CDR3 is CSGSNRGEAFF. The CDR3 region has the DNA TGCAGCGGCTCGAACAGGGGTGAAGCTTTCTTT.

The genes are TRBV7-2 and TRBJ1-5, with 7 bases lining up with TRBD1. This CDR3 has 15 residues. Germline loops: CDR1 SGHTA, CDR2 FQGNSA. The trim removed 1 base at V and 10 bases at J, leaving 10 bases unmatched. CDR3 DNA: TGTGCCAGCAGCTTAGGGACAGGCCCTATCTATCCCCAGCATTTT. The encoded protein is CASSLGTGPIYPQHF.

The CDR3 region has the DNA TGTGCCAGTAGGGGGAACAGGGCAACTAATGAAAAACTGTTTTTT. Its protein is CASRGNRATNEKLFF. The genes are TRBV19 and TRBJ1-4; tentatively, D is TRBD1 (6 bases). CDR1 is LNHDA and CDR2 is SQIVND in the germline V gene (reference sequence). The CDR3 extends over 15 amino acids. V lost 6 bases and J lost 0, with 11 bases in between.

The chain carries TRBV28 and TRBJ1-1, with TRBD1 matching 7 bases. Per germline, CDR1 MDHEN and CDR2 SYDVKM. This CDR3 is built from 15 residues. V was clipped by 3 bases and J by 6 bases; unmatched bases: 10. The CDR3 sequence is CASSFPDREDAEAFF. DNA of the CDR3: TGTGCCAGCAGTTTCCCTGACAGGGAGGATGCTGAAGCTTTCTTT.